A selection of T cell receptor beta chains follows, all from one sample in a study of cytomegalovirus exposure and HLA in healthy donors. Libraries were prepared by immunoSEQ multiplex PCR; TCRdb keeps only in-frame clonotypes and omits some of them. This table holds roughly 150,000 clones, roughly 80% found once. The sequencing sample was made of PBMCs. These receptors all stem from a man between 40 and 49 years old in good health and CMV-seropositive. The CDR3 runs from the conserved cysteine through the conserved F or W. A D gene is named only where the DNA matches it firmly. Size values are once, few and many counts, or a class for expanded clones, and some rows have none.

TRBJ2-7,TRBV2,few,.,CASSPNRDPSYEQYF,TGTGCCAGCAGCCCCAACAGGGACCCCTCCTACGAGCAGTACTTC
TRBJ1-1,TRBV6-1,.,.,CASSEDIWNTEAFF,TGTGCCAGCAGTGAAGACATCTGGAACACTGAAGCTTTCTTT
TRBJ2-7,TRBV6-5,.,TRBD1,CASRGGTGEYEQYF,TGTGCCAGCAGGGGGGGGACAGGGGAGTACGAGCAGTACTTC
TRBJ1-5,TRBV28,.,.,CASRPRGFYSNQPQHF,TGTGCCAGCAGGCCCAGGGGATTCTATAGCAATCAGCCCCAGCATTTT
TRBJ2-7,TRBV4-1,.,TRBD1,CASSQTGTGGYEQYF,TGCGCCAGCAGCCAGACGGGGACAGGGGGCTACGAGCAGTACTTC
TRBJ2-7,TRBV11-1,.,.,CASSLGEDYEQYF,TGTGCCAGCAGCCTAGGGGAGGACTACGAGCAGTACTTC
TRBJ1-2,TRBV28,few,.,CASSLSGTLNYGYTF,TGTGCCAGCAGTTTATCGGGAACGCTAAACTATGGCTACACCTTC
TRBJ2-7,TRBV5-1,.,.,CASTGPGAGGEQYF,TGCGCCAGCACCGGACCGGGAGCCGGGGGCGAGCAGTACTTC
TRBJ2-7,TRBV2,.,TRBD2,CASRALAGVTSYEQYF,TGTGCCAGCAGGGCCCTAGCGGGAGTCACCTCCTACGAGCAGTACTTC
TRBJ2-5,TRBV5-1,few,.,CASSPTRLETQYF,TGCGCCAGCAGCCCTACGCGATTAGAGACCCAGTACTTC
TRBJ1-4,TRBV7-9,.,TRBD1,CASRQAGTGNEKLFF,TGTGCCAGCAGACAGGCCGGGACAGGCAATGAAAAACTGTTTTTT
TRBJ2-7,TRBV11-2,.,.,CASGIAGSYEQYF,TGTGCCAGCGGCATCGCAGGTTCCTACGAGCAGTACTTC
TRBJ1-2,TRBV7-2,.,.,CASMGNYYGYTF,TGTGCCAGCATGGGCAATTACTATGGCTACACCTTC
TRBJ2-5,TRBV5-1,.,TRBD1,CASSNRDRDQETQYF,TGCGCCAGCAGCAACCGGGACAGGGACCAAGAGACCCAGTACTTC
TRBJ2-2,TRBV5-5,.,.,CASSLGTPHTGELFF,TGTGCCAGCAGCTTGGGGACTCCTCACACCGGGGAGCTGTTTTTT
TRBJ2-4,TRBV5-8,.,TRBD2,CASSRTSGVAKNSQYF,TGTGCCAGCAGCCGTACTAGCGGGGTAGCCAAAAACAGTCAGTACTTC
TRBJ1-1,TRBV9,.,.,CASSVTPTVNTEAFF,TGTGCCAGCAGCGTTACCCCTACGGTGAACACTGAAGCTTTCTTT
TRBJ1-6,TRBV4-3,.,TRBD1,CASSQTDRGGSPLHF,TGCGCCAGCAGCCAGACAGACAGGGGGGGTTCACCCCTCCACTTT
TRBJ2-6,TRBV9,.,.,CASSVLLSGGANVLTF,TGTGCCAGCAGCGTACTTCTCTCGGGTGGGGCCAACGTCCTGACTTTC
TRBJ1-1,TRBV5-1,.,TRBD1,CASSDTGVMNTEAFF,TGCGCCAGCAGCGACACAGGGGTCATGAACACTGAAGCTTTCTTT
TRBJ2-2,TRBV7-9,few,TRBD2,CASRGLAGAAGELFF,TGTGCCAGCAGGGGACTAGCGGGAGCGGCCGGGGAGCTGTTTTTT
TRBJ2-5,TRBV5-6,.,TRBD1,CASSSTGLETQYF,TGTGCCAGCAGCTCGACAGGGTTGGAGACCCAGTACTTC
TRBJ2-7,TRBV5-4,.,TRBD2,CASSRGTSPTYEQYF,TGTGCCAGCAGCCGTGGGACTAGCCCGACCTACGAGCAGTACTTC
TRBJ1-1,TRBV7-6,once,TRBD1,CASSLGGQASRVSF,TGTGCCAGCAGCTTAGGGGGACAGGCCTCGCGGGTTAGCTTT
TRBJ2-3,TRBV28,.,.,CASSFQGSTDTQYF,TGTGCCAGCAGTTTTCAGGGAAGCACAGATACGCAGTATTTT
TRBJ2-7,TRBV14,once,.,CASSQGQGWSYEQYF,TGTGCCAGCAGCCAAGGGCAGGGGTGGTCCTACGAGCAGTACTTC
TRBJ2-6,TRBV7-9,.,.,CASSPWIGEPSGANVLTF,TGTGCCAGCAGCCCCTGGATAGGGGAACCCTCTGGGGCCAACGTCCTGACTTTC
TRBJ2-7,TRBV27,few,.,CASSLRENYEQYF,TGTGCCAGCAGTTTAAGAGAAAACTACGAGCAGTACTTC
TRBJ1-1,TRBV27,.,.,CASGIGMNTEAFF,TGTGCCAGCGGAATCGGGATGAACACTGAAGCTTTCTTT
TRBJ1-2,TRBV29-1,few,.,CSARDSASGYGYTF,TGCAGCGCTCGCGACAGCGCGTCTGGCTATGGCTACACCTTC
TRBJ2-7,TRBV7-6,.,TRBD2,CASSRLAGSYEQYF,TGTGCCAGCAGCCGACTAGCTGGCTCCTACGAGCAGTACTTC
TRBJ2-2,TRBV5-4,.,TRBD2,CASSSGLAGVVGELFF,TGTGCCAGCAGCTCGGGACTAGCGGGAGTGGTCGGGGAGCTGTTTTTT
TRBJ2-7,TRBV2,.,.,CASSTSLYYEQYF,TGTGCCAGCAGCACGAGTCTCTACTACGAGCAGTACTTC
TRBJ2-5,TRBV19,.,.,CASSIDGQVETQYF,TGTGCCAGTAGTATAGATGGGCAGGTTGAGACCCAGTACTTC
TRBJ1-2,TRBV9,.,.,CASSFETDTASGYTF,TGTGCCAGCAGCTTCGAGACAGATACTGCTTCGGGCTACACCTTC
TRBJ1-1,TRBV4-1,.,.,CASSQAPTAPLNTEAFF,TGCGCCAGCAGCCAGGCCCCGACAGCACCACTTAACACTGAAGCTTTCTTT
TRBJ2-5,TRBV9,.,TRBD2,CASSVGGLQETQYF,TGTGCCAGCAGCGTAGGGGGACTACAAGAGACCCAGTACTTC
TRBJ2-1,TRBV11-3,.,TRBD2,CASSYGTSGSRQFF,TGTGCCAGCAGTTATGGGACTAGCGGGAGTAGACAGTTCTTC
TRBJ2-2,TRBV9,once,TRBD2,CASSVSSGLWYAGELFF,TGTGCCAGCAGCGTAAGTAGCGGGCTGTGGTACGCCGGGGAGCTGTTTTTT
TRBJ2-7,TRBV5-6,.,TRBD1,CASSSRGRASYEQYF,TGTGCCAGCAGCTCCAGGGGGCGAGCATCCTACGAGCAGTACTTC